The clone carrying this T cell receptor beta chain has more than one count but fewer than ten. These data belong to a study of CD8+ T cells in alopecia areata. Study information: Treatment of the treated patients consisted of oral tofacitinib, 5 to 10 mg twice daily. It was 6 to 18 months of tofacitinib, and then there were 6 months off drug.

Extraction and reverse transcription of RNA yielded cDNA as the sequencing template. Data came from immunoSEQ multiplex PCR; TCRdb stores just in-frame clones and leaves some out. This table has some 200,000 clones, approximately 56% appearing once. The V end lost 3 bases, the J end lost 4 bases, and 8 bases lay between the germline ends. Germline V gene lookup returns CDR1 MNHEY and CDR2 SMNVEV (reference sequence). The CDR3 has 13 amino acids. The treatment is: oral pan-JAK inhibitor, 5-10 mg twice daily. The investigators collected lesional scalp punch biopsies and peripheral blood from alopecia areata patients. PBMCs provided sorted CD4+ and CD8+ T cells.

The source is a human donor with alopecia areata. The source material was CD4+ T cells sorted from blood, sampled at week 4, from a patient treated with tofacitinib. This sequence joins TRBV27 and TRBJ2-3; D unresolved. As DNA, the CDR3 is TGTGCCAGCAGTTTTGTCATTGCAGATACGCAGTATTTT. Its protein is CASSFVIADTQYF.